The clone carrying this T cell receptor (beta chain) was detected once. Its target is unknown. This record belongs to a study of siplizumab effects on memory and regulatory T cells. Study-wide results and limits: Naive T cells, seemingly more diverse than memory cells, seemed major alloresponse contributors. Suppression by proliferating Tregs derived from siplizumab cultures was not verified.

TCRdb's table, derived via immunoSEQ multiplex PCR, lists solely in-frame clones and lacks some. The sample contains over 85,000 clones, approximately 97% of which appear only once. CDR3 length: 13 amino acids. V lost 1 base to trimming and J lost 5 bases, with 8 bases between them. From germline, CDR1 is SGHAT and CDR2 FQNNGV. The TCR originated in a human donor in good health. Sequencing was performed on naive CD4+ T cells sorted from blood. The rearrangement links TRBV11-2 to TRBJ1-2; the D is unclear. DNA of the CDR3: TGTGCCAGCAGCTTAGGGGAGAGTTATGGCTACACCTTC. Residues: CASSLGESYGYTF.